A single sample is the source of the 10 T cell receptor beta chains below, sequenced in a study of post-analysis software for immune sequencing data. Study-level findings and limits: When patients were compared with controls, four to six TRBV segments were more frequent, TRBV5-6, TRBV5-1 and TRBV20-1 among them.

The antigens of these receptors remain unknown. Included in the TCR beta cDNA libraries were unique molecular identifiers. From the PCR reads, TCRdb called clonotypes with MiXCR, one entry per CDR3 protein. The sample shows about 260,000 distinct CDR3 sequences, less than 40% of them seen only once. Sequences were obtained from blood. All receptors come from a girl aged 5-17 years with multiple sclerosis.

This clonotype was detected many times. The chain recombines TRBV20-1 with TRBJ2-3, with 8 nucleotides matching TRBD2. The CDR3 sequence is 17 residues long. J lost 6 bases, V lost 1 base, and 15 bases had no gene match. CDR1 DFQATT and CDR2 SNEGSKA come from the germline V gene (reference sequence). Here the CDR3 DNA reads TGCAGTGCTAGAGCCCTGACTAGCGACCGACGTCGGGATACGCAGTATTTT. Its translation: CSARALTSDRRRDTQYF.

This clonotype was counted many times. The chain is built from TRBV20-1 and TRBJ1-4; 7 nucleotides agree with TRBD1. Germline assignment: CDR1 DFQATT and CDR2 SNEGSKA (reference sequence). The CDR3 runs to 13 residues. V gave up 3 bases and J gave up 8 bases; unmatched junction bases: 6. The CDR3 region has the DNA TGCAGTGCTAGGACAGGGATCGCGGAAAAACTGTTTTTT. Translating it yields CSARTGIAEKLFF.

This chain joins TRBV30 and TRBJ2-1; TRBD2 matches at 11 bases. The CDR3 contains 13 residues. The V and J ends lost 3 bases and 10 bases, in that order; junction bases with no gene match: 5. CDR1 GTSNPN and CDR2 SVGIG come from the germline V gene (reference sequence). CDR3 nucleotide sequence: TGTGCCTGGAGGGGGAGACTAGCGGGAGAGCAGTTCTTC. This encodes CAWRGRLAGEQFF. Supplemented by reference TRBV30 and TRBJ2-1, the full variable domain reads SQTIHQWPATLVQPVGSPLSLECTVEGTSNPNLYWYRQAAGRGLQLLFYSVGIGQISSEVPQNLSASRPQDRQFILSSKKLLLSDSGFYLCAWRGRLAGEQFFGPGTRLTVL.

Ten or more counts support this clonotype. The chain carries TRBV7-9 and TRBJ1-6, with unresolved D. Per the germline V gene, CDR1 is SEHNR and CDR2 is FQNEAQ (reference sequence). This CDR3 has 13 residues. Trimming took 5 bases from V and 7 from J, leaving 9 bases between them. The CDR3: CASSPGENSPLHF. DNA of the CDR3: TGTGCCAGCAGCCCCGGGGAGAATTCACCCCTCCACTTT.

This clonotype showed up many times. This rearrangement joins TRBV2 to TRBJ1-5; 7 nucleotides line up with TRBD1. The trim removed 6 bases at V and 1 base at J, leaving 3 bases unmatched. The CDR3 extends over 14 amino acids. Looked up from germline, CDR1 is SNHLY and CDR2 is FYNNEI. CDR3 region: CASRQGISNQPQHF. The CDR3 DNA is TGTGCCAGCAGACAGGGGATCAGCAATCAGCCCCAGCATTTT.

This clonotype turned up a few times. This chain uses TRBV11-2 with TRBJ1-2; tentative D call: TRBD1 (5 bases). The length of the CDR3 is 13 residues. Germline assignment: CDR1 SGHAT and CDR2 FQNNGV. V was shortened by 2 bases and J by 7 bases, with 11 bases between the two germline ends. CDR3 residues: CASSLTRQLGYTF. The CDR3 DNA sequence: TGTGCCAGCAGCTTAACGCGACAGCTTGGCTACACCTTC.

V usage is TRBV20-1 and J usage is TRBJ1-2; 7 bases line up with TRBD1. Per germline, CDR1 DFQATT and CDR2 SNEGSKA (reference sequence). CDR3 length: 15 residues. Trimming cost V 2 bases and J 4 bases; bases outside gene matches: 10. CDR3 DNA sequence: TGCAGTGCTAGAACTGACAGGGAGAGAAGCTATGGCTACACCTTC. Translating it yields CSARTDRERSYGYTF.

This clonotype was recorded at least ten times. The gene calls are TRBV27 and TRBJ2-3; D could derive from TRBD1 or TRBD2 (5 bases each). The length of the CDR3 is 14 residues. V lost 0 bases to trimming and J lost 1 base, with 5 bases between them. Germline lookup yields CDR1 MNHEY and CDR2 SMNVEV (reference sequence). The CDR3, as DNA: TGTGCCAGCAGTTTATCGGGGGGCACAGATACGCAGTATTTT. The encoded protein is CASSLSGGTDTQYF.

This clonotype was counted at least ten times. The chain joins TRBV20-1 to TRBJ2-3, with 9 nucleotides matching TRBD2. The CDR3 totals 16 residues. V lost 4 bases and J lost 0; bases outside the gene matches: 8. The V gene's germline CDR1 is DFQATT and CDR2 SNEGSKA (reference sequence). CDR3 in amino acids: CSATRGGASSTDTQYF. CDR3 in DNA: TGCAGTGCTACACGCGGGGGGGCTTCTAGCACAGATACGCAGTATTTT.

This clonotype was counted at least ten times. V and J are TRBV6-9 and TRBJ1-1, with unresolved D. The CDR3 covers 16 residues. Germline V CDR1 and CDR2: MNHGY, SVAAGI. Trimming left V 2 bases short and J 2 bases short, with 15 bases between. The CDR3 spells CASSYMGLQRNTEAFF. The CDR3, as DNA: TGTGCCAGCAGTTATATGGGTCTACAGAGAAACACTGAAGCTTTCTTT.